Below, 30 T cell receptor beta chains from the same sample are listed, as sequenced in a study of Graves' ophthalmopathy and Graves' hyperthyroidism. Amplified material comprised TCR beta CDR3 regions derived from RNA transcripts. Amplification began with first-round RT-PCR using HTBI primers, then second-round multiplex PCR was performed. TCRdb re-called the multiplex PCR reads through MiXCR, storing one row per CDR3 protein. The repertoire holds some 380,000 distinct CDR3 sequences, with 15% as singletons. The sequenced sample consisted of peripheral blood. These TCRs come from a woman between 18 and 29 years old with stable Graves' hyperthyroidism.

The V and J genes are TRBV6-5 and TRBJ1-2; TRBD1 matches 12 bases. The V gene's germline CDR1 is MNHEY and CDR2 SVGAGI. The CDR3 contains 15 residues. With V trimmed by 6 bases and J by 8 bases, 10 bases remained unmatched. The CDR3 DNA follows: TGTGCCAGCAGATATGCCGGGACAGGGGGCGAGGGCTACACCTTC. The encoded protein is CASRYAGTGGEGYTF.

There are many counts of this clonotype. This rearrangement joins TRBV4-2 to TRBJ1-1; no reliable D call. The CDR3 has 14 amino acids. The germline gives CDR1 LGHNA, CDR2 YNFKEQ. V was shortened by 3 bases and J by 1 base, with 9 bases between the two germline ends. Written as DNA, the CDR3 is TGTGCCAGCAGCCAGAGCCCAGGGAACACTGAAGCTTTCTTT. Protein: CASSQSPGNTEAFF.

The sample holds a few counts of this clonotype. V gene TRBV20-1 combines with J gene TRBJ2-7; D remains ambiguous. This CDR3 has 14 amino acids. Germline values: CDR1 DFQATT, CDR2 SNEGSKA (reference sequence). With 5 bases removed from V and 3 bases from J, the gap between germline ends came to 17 bases. The DNA for the CDR3 is TGCAGTGCTCGCAGCTTTGGGATTGACTACGAGCAGTACTTC. It encodes CSARSFGIDYEQYF.

This clonotype was detected ten times or more. CDR3 DNA: TGTGCCGCCGGATCGGCGAACACTGAAGCTTTCTTT. It yields the protein CAAGSANTEAFF. V gene TRBV24-1 combines with J gene TRBJ1-1; no firm D call. The germline V gene has CDR1 KGHDR and CDR2 SFDVKD. V was shortened by 12 bases and J by 1 base, with 11 bases between the two germline ends. This CDR3 has 12 residues.

This sequence joins TRBV9 and TRBJ2-5; D possibly corresponds to TRBD2 (7 bases). The V gene lost 5 bases and the J gene lost 2 bases, with 19 bases spanning the gap. CDR3 size: 16 residues. The germline V gene has CDR1 SGDLS and CDR2 YYNGEE. The CDR3 loop reads CASSIGAGALQETQYF. Here the CDR3 DNA reads TGTGCCAGCAGTATAGGGGCGGGGGCCCTACAAGAGACCCAGTACTTC.

This clonotype has a count of ten or more. J is TRBJ2-2 and V is TRBV19; D may be TRBD1 (5 bases). The CDR3 is made up of 15 amino acids. V shed 5 bases and J shed 7 bases, with 17 bases lying between them. Germline values: CDR1 LNHDA, CDR2 SQIVND (reference sequence). CDR3 in amino acids: CASSVYLQGIGELFF. The CDR3 nucleotides are TGTGCCAGTAGTGTATACCTCCAGGGCATCGGGGAGCTGTTTTTT.

This clonotype has a single count. V usage is TRBV6-5 and J usage is TRBJ1-1; D is ambiguous. This CDR3 region has 14 residues. CDR1 MNHEY and CDR2 SVGAGI come from the germline V gene. Trimming shortened V by 0 bases and J by 4 bases, and 9 bases separated the two germline ends. This CDR3 is CASSYSEGTTEAFF. The CDR3 DNA is TGTGCCAGCAGTTACTCAGAGGGTACCACTGAAGCTTTCTTT.

This clonotype was counted at least ten times. The rearrangement links TRBV6-5 to TRBJ1-1; unclear D gene. The germline gives CDR1 MNHEY, CDR2 SVGAGI. V was pared by 4 bases and J by 1 base, with 13 bases between. The CDR3 spans 15 residues. The CDR3 DNA reads as TGTGCCAGCAGTTCCCTAACAGCCCCGAACACTGAAGCTTTCTTT. It specifies CASSSLTAPNTEAFF.

This sequence joins TRBV7-6 and TRBJ1-6; unclear D gene. Per the germline V gene, CDR1 is SGHVS and CDR2 is FNYEAQ. The CDR3 is made up of 15 amino acids. Trimming pared 8 bases from V and 1 base from J, leaving 12 bases between. In nucleotides, the CDR3 is TGTGCCAGCGGACGGGAGGGATCCTATAATTCACCCCTCCACTTT. This codes for CASGREGSYNSPLHF.

This clonotype was counted a few times. The chain carries TRBV18 and TRBJ2-6; 7 bases are shared with TRBD1. Trimming took 5 bases from V and 0 from J; bases not matched to a gene: 7. Germline CDR1 KGHSH, CDR2 LQKENI. The CDR3 is 17 residues long. The DNA of the CDR3 is TGTGCCAGCTCAACCGGGACAGAGAGCTCTGGGGCCAACGTCCTGACTTTC. It translates to CASSTGTESSGANVLTF.

This clonotype appeared many times. V usage is TRBV10-3 and J usage is TRBJ1-1; no clear D. The CDR3 totals 15 residues. Trimming removed 10 bases at V and 4 bases at J, with 22 bases between. The germline CDR1 and CDR2 sequences are ENHRY and SYGVKD. CDR3 protein: CATSRRDEGSTEAFF. In DNA, the CDR3 is TGTGCCACCTCGCGTAGGGATGAAGGTAGCACTGAAGCTTTCTTT.

At least ten counts were recorded for this clonotype. The rearrangement joins TRBV20-1 to TRBJ1-5; D call uncertain. Between the trimmed V and J ends, which lost 6 bases and 12 bases, there was a span of 12 bases. Germline V gives CDR1 DFQATT, CDR2 SNEGSKA (reference sequence). The CDR3 is made up of 10 amino acids. DNA of the CDR3: TGCAGTGCCCCAGAGGAAGACCAGCATTTT. Protein: CSAPEEDQHF.

This clonotype was detected many times. V and J are TRBV7-8 and TRBJ2-7; 8 bases agree with TRBD1. CDR1 and CDR2 from the germline V gene are SGHVS and FQNEAQ. The CDR3 extends over 14 amino acids. The V segment lost 5 bases and the J segment 1 base; nucleotides outside the gene matches: 4. The CDR3 coding sequence is TGTGCCAGCAGCACAAACAGGGGGTCCTACGAGCAGTACTTC. Translation gives CASSTNRGSYEQYF.

The chain recombines TRBV19 with TRBJ2-5; 7 positions agree with TRBD2. Trimming removed 7 bases from V and 2 bases from J; junction bases left unmatched: 10. The CDR3 contains 15 residues. Germline assignment: CDR1 LNHDA and CDR2 SQIVND (reference sequence). The CDR3 DNA is TGTGCCAGTACGCGGGGAGGGTATGGTCAAGAGACCCAGTACTTC. Amino acid sequence: CASTRGGYGQETQYF.

This clonotype was picked up many times. This sequence joins TRBV6-2 or TRBV6-3 and TRBJ2-3; D is undetermined. V gave up 0 bases and J gave up 0 bases, with 4 bases separating them. The CDR3 spans 14 residues. Germline V gives CDR1 MNHEY, CDR2 SVGEGT. The chain's CDR3 is CASSYSDSTDTQYF. The CDR3, as DNA: TGTGCCAGCAGTTACTCGGACAGCACAGATACGCAGTATTTT.

The table lists this clonotype with many counts. The gene calls are TRBV4-1 and TRBJ1-2; D not resolved. CDR1 is MGHRA and CDR2 is YSYEKL in the germline V gene. The CDR3 runs 15 residues. The V and J ends lost 0 bases and 9 bases respectively, with 17 bases between them. DNA of the CDR3: TGCGCCAGCAGCCAAGAGACGCCCCCCCACGAGCGCTACACCTTC. Protein sequence: CASSQETPPHERYTF.

This clonotype was picked up many times. The gene calls are TRBV12-3 or TRBV12-4 and TRBJ2-5; no clear D. The ends were cut back, 4 bases at V and 3 bases at J, with 6 bases in the middle. This CDR3 is 12 amino acids long. The CDR3 DNA reads as TGTGCCAGCAGTTCAGATAAAGAGACCCAGTACTTC. Translated: CASSSDKETQYF.

This clonotype was picked up many times. The chain recombines TRBV4-2 with TRBJ2-4; 8 bases fit TRBD1. The germline V gene has CDR1 LGHNA and CDR2 YNFKEQ. V shed 0 bases and J 6 bases; nucleotides not matched to a gene: 7. The CDR3 runs to 16 residues. The CDR3 loop is CASSQDQGALGNIQYF. The CDR3 bases are TGTGCCAGCAGCCAAGATCAGGGGGCTCTAGGAAACATTCAGTACTTC.

There are many counts of this clonotype. The J gene is TRBJ1-1, the V gene TRBV11-1; 9 nucleotides match TRBD1. Germline CDR1 is SGHAT and CDR2 is FQDESV (reference sequence). The CDR3 has 16 residues. The trim removed 4 bases at V and 2 bases at J, leaving 8 bases unmatched. The CDR3 protein is CASSSGQGIINTEAFF. The CDR3 DNA reads as TGTGCCAGCAGCTCAGGACAGGGGATCATTAACACTGAAGCTTTCTTT.

This clonotype was detected many times. CDR3 sequence: CASSWGAGAYEQYF. The CDR3 DNA is TGCGCCAGCAGCTGGGGTGCAGGGGCTTACGAGCAGTACTTC. The V gene is TRBV5-1, the J gene TRBJ2-7; the D gene is possibly TRBD1 (6 bases). The V and J ends lost 3 bases and 4 bases respectively, with 14 bases between them. Germline CDR1 is SGHRS and CDR2 is YFSETQ. The CDR3 totals 14 residues.

This clonotype was observed many times. For the CDR3, the DNA is TGTGCCAGTAAGACGCAGGGTGGAGGTGAGACCCAGTACTTC. Its translation is CASKTQGGGETQYF. The V and J genes are TRBV19 and TRBJ2-5; D may match TRBD1 or TRBD2 (5 bases each). The CDR3 runs 14 residues. Looked up from germline, CDR1 is LNHDA and CDR2 is SQIVND (reference sequence). The V end lost 7 bases, the J end lost 5 bases, and 17 bases lay between the germline ends.

This clonotype has more than one count but fewer than ten. A much larger clone lies one base from this, so it may be a read error. The conserved phenylalanine or tryptophan is not found at the CDR3 terminus, so this likely reflects a read error. The V gene is TRBV6-1, the J gene TRBJ1-5; D might be TRBD1 (5 bases). The CDR3 covers 14 residues. Germline CDR1 is MNHNS and CDR2 is SASEGT. Trimming took 8 bases from V and 0 from J, leaving 11 bases between them. The CDR3 loop reads CASFPGISNQPQHL. CDR3 nucleotide sequence: TGTGCCAGCTTTCCAGGGATTAGCAATCAGCCCCAGCATCTT.

The table lists this clonotype with many counts. The chain has TRBV20-1 and TRBJ2-7; D possibly corresponds to TRBD1 (5 bases). This CDR3 contains 14 residues. V was trimmed by 3 bases and J by 2 bases, leaving 14 bases between them. CDR1 DFQATT and CDR2 SNEGSKA come from the germline V gene (reference sequence). The CDR3 here is CSASKGQGTYEQYF. The CDR3, as DNA: TGCAGTGCTAGTAAGGGGCAGGGAACCTACGAGCAGTACTTC.

This clonotype has a count of ten or more. The chain employs TRBV29-1 and TRBJ2-7, with TRBD1 matching over 10 bases. The CDR3 is 13 amino acids. The germline CDR1 and CDR2 sequences are SQVTM and ANQGSEA. V lost 1 base and J lost 4; bases outside the gene matches: 1. The CDR3 DNA sequence: TGCAGCGTTGAAGGGACAGGGGGTTACGAGCAGTACTTC. This encodes CSVEGTGGYEQYF.

This clonotype has just a few counts. The CDR3 DNA reads TGTGCCACCTCAGGGGCCAGGACAGAAGCTTTCTTT. As protein: CATSGARTEAFF. The V call is TRBV10-3, the J call TRBJ1-1, with a possible D match to TRBD1 (6 bases). The V gene lost 10 bases and the J gene lost 8 bases, with 17 bases spanning the gap. This CDR3 is 12 amino acids long. Germline V CDR1 and CDR2: ENHRY, SYGVKD.

This clonotype appeared a few times. This sequence joins TRBV5-4 and TRBJ1-2, with D tentatively TRBD1 (6 bases). The germline V and J ends were trimmed by 4 bases and 5 bases, with 12 bases remaining between them. The CDR3 runs 13 residues. The germline CDR1 and CDR2 sequences are SGHNT and YYREEE (reference sequence). The CDR3 sequence is CASSKDSLYGYTF. In DNA form, the CDR3 reads TGTGCCAGCAGCAAGGACAGCTTATATGGCTACACCTTC.

This clonotype was recorded at least ten times. The rearrangement uses TRBV6-5 and TRBJ1-1, with D possibly matching TRBD1 (5 bases). Germline V CDR1 and CDR2: MNHEY, SVGAGI. The CDR3 runs 16 residues. V lost 2 bases and J 0 bases, leaving 13 bases between the germline ends. Here the CDR3 reads CASSYPWQGLNTEAFF. The CDR3 nucleotides are TGTGCCAGCAGTTACCCATGGCAGGGCCTGAACACTGAAGCTTTCTTT.

This clonotype was recorded many times. At one end the junction does not follow the germline gene, possibly because of a read error. The chain has TRBV11-2 and TRBJ1-1, with no clear D. Germline CDR1 and CDR2: SGHAT and FQNNGV. The CDR3 runs 15 residues. CDR3 sequence (DNA): TGTGCCAGCAGCCCACTGGACGGTGAAATCCCTGAAGCTTTCTTC. This sequence encodes CASSPLDGEIPEAFF.

This clonotype was counted ten times or more. This chain links TRBV20-1 with TRBJ1-6; unclear D gene. Germline CDR1 DFQATT, CDR2 SNEGSKA (reference sequence). V lost 3 bases to trimming and J lost 7 bases, with 13 bases between them. The CDR3 sequence is 14 residues long. The CDR3 sequence is CSASAAALNSPLHF. The CDR3 region has the DNA TGCAGTGCTAGTGCGGCCGCTCTAAATTCACCCCTCCACTTT.

This chain links TRBV20-1 with TRBJ2-5, with 11 bases aligning to TRBD2. This CDR3 has 15 amino acids. V was clipped by 3 bases and J by 5 bases; unmatched bases: 8. Germline-derived CDR1 and CDR2 are DFQATT and SNEGSKA (reference sequence). CDR3 nucleotide sequence: TGCAGTGCTAGGGGGGGACTAGCGGCCGGGGAGACCCAGTACTTC. Translated, it gives CSARGGLAAGETQYF.